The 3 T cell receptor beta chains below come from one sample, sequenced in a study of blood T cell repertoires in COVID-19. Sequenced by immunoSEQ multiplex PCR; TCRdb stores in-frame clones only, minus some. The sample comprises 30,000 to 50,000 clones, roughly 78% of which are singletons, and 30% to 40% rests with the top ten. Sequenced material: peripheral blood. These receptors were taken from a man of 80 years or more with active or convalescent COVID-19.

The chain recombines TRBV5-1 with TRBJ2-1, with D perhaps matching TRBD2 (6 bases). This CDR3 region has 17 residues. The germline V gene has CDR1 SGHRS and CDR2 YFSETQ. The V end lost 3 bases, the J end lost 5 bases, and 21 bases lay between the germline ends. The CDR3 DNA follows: TGCGCCAGCAGCTACCTAGTGGGGGGAGTTGGGGACAATGAGCAGTTCTTC. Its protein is CASSYLVGGVGDNEQFF.

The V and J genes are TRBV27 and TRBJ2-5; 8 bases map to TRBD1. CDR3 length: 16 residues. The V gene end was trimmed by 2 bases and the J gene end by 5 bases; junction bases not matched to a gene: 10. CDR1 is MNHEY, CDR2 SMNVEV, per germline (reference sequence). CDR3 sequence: CASSLRNQGAGETQYF. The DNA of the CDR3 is TGTGCCAGCAGTTTAAGGAACCAGGGGGCCGGTGAGACCCAGTACTTC.

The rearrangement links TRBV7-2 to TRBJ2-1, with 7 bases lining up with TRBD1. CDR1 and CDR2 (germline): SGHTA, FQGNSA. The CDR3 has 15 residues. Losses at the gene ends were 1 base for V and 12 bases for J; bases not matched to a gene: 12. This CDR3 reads CASSLGGGRGHLQFF. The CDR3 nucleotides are TGTGCCAGCAGCTTAGGAGGGGGCCGGGGCCATTTGCAGTTCTTC.